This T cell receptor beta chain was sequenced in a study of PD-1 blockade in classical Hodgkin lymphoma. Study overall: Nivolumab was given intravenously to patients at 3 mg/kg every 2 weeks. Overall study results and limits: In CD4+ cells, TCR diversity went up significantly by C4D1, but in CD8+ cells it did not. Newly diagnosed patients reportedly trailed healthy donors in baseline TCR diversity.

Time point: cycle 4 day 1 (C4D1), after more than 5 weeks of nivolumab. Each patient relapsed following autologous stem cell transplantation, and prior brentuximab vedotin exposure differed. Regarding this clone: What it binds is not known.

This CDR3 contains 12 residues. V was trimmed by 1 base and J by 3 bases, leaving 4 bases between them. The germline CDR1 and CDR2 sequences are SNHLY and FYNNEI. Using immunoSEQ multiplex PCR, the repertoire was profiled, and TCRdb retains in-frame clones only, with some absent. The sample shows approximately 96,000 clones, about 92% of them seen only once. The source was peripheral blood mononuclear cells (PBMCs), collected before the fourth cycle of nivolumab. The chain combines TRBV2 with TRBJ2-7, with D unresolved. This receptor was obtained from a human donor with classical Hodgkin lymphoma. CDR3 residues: CASSEDNYEQYF. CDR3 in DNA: TGTGCCAGCAGTGAAGACAACTACGAGCAGTACTTC.